These 28 T cell receptor beta chains were all obtained from the same sample, sequenced in a study of monozygotic twins with inflammatory bowel disease. TCRdb re-called the 5' RACE reads; one entry per CDR3 protein, DNA not given. The specimen's table records around 410,000 distinct CDR3 sequences. Material: blood. These receptor sequences come from a human donor with ulcerative colitis or Crohn's disease, or a healthy co-twin of an affected twin (not recorded which).

The chain joins TRBV19 to TRBJ2-3; TCRdb selects TRBD1, and the lack of DNA leaves this call unchecked. The CDR3 runs 14 residues. Germline V gives CDR1 LNHDA, CDR2 SQIVND (reference sequence). The CDR3 protein is CASSIQGNTDTQYF. Based on the CDR3 plus reference TRBV19 and TRBJ2-3, the full variable domain is DGGITQSPKYLFRKEGQNVTLSCEQNLNHDAMYWYRQDPGQGLRLIYYSQIVNDFQKGDIAEGYSVSREKKESFPLTVTSAQKNPTAFYLCASSIQGNTDTQYFGPGTRLTVL.

The V call is TRBV9, the J call TRBJ2-7; the TCRdb call, TRBD1, lacks DNA for checking. The CDR3 length is 13 residues. From germline, CDR1 is SGDLS and CDR2 YYNGEE. The CDR3 spells CASSARDSYEQYF.

The CDR3 region is CASSPARGEQYF. The V gene is TRBV3-1, the J gene TRBJ2-7. This CDR3 contains 12 residues. The germline V gene has CDR1 LGHDT and CDR2 YNNKEL (reference sequence).

The J gene is TRBJ1-2, the V gene TRBV18. The CDR3 spans 12 residues. The germline CDR1 and CDR2 sequences are KGHSH and LQKENI. The CDR3 sequence: CASSPPDYGYTF.

Here the CDR3 reads CASSPPHGGTDTQYF. The chain employs TRBV18 and TRBJ2-3; the D call from TCRdb, TRBD2, cannot be confirmed without DNA. CDR1 is KGHSH and CDR2 is LQKENI in the germline V gene. The CDR3 runs to 15 residues.

The rearrangement joins TRBV29-1 to TRBJ1-1; TCRdb lists TRBD1, though no DNA is available to test this call. This CDR3 spans 12 amino acids. CDR1 and CDR2 (germline): SQVTM, ANQGSEA. CDR3 amino acids: CSVERGATEAFF.

The rearrangement uses TRBV7-2 and TRBJ2-3; the TRBD2 assignment by TCRdb is unverifiable without DNA. The CDR3 sequence is 16 residues long. The germline CDR1 and CDR2 sequences are SGHTA and FQGNSA. The CDR3 is CASSLGAGLTTDTQYF.

This chain connects TRBV7-9 to TRBJ2-1; TCRdb returns TRBD1, unconfirmable since there is no DNA. CDR1 is SEHNR, CDR2 FQNEAQ, per germline (reference sequence). The CDR3 consists of 16 residues. CDR3 sequence reads: CASSTIGGGGSNEQFF. Full variable domain (missing parts from reference TRBV7-9 and TRBJ2-1): DTGVSQNPRHKITKRGQNVTFRCDPISEHNRLYWYRQTLGQGPEFLTYFQNEAQLEKSRLLSDRFSAERPKGSFSTLEIQRTEQGDSAMYLCASSTIGGGGSNEQFFGPGTRLTVL.

The chain recombines TRBV5-1 with TRBJ1-1; the TRBD1 assignment by TCRdb is unverifiable without DNA. The V gene's germline CDR1 is SGHRS and CDR2 YFSETQ. This CDR3 has 14 residues. The CDR3 protein is CASSLGAGKAEAFF.

The rearrangement joins TRBV3-1 to TRBJ1-2. This CDR3 is 13 amino acids long. The germline gives CDR1 LGHDT, CDR2 YNNKEL (reference sequence). The CDR3 sequence is CASSHRSNYGYTF.

The rearrangement links TRBV7-2 to TRBJ2-5. The CDR3 has 12 amino acids. Germline V gene sequence: CDR1 SGHTA, CDR2 FQGNSA. The CDR3: CASSLSRETQYF.

The chain joins TRBV6-1 to TRBJ2-3; the TCRdb call, TRBD2, lacks DNA for checking. Germline CDR1 MNHNS, CDR2 SASEGT. This CDR3 contains 16 residues. The CDR3 sequence is CASSWTSGPTTDTQYF.

The CDR3 here is CSAVGTGLRNQPQHF. The chain has TRBV20-1 and TRBJ1-5; TCRdb names TRBD1, which stays unverified in the absence of DNA. The germline V gene encodes CDR1 DFQATT and CDR2 SNEGSKA (reference sequence). This CDR3 contains 15 residues.

J is TRBJ2-1 and V is TRBV7-3; the TRBD2 assignment by TCRdb is unverifiable without DNA. CDR1 and CDR2 from the germline V gene are SGHTA and FQGTGA. CDR3 length: 16 amino acids. The CDR3 region is CASSFLRLAGVNEQFF.

The chain carries TRBV7-2 and TRBJ2-3; TCRdb calls TRBD2, which cannot be checked without DNA. The germline CDR1 and CDR2 sequences are SGHTA and FQGNSA. The CDR3 length is 14 residues. CDR3: CASSQGTRGDTQYF.

The CDR3 loop reads CARNRRPAEAFF. V gene TRBV3-1 combines with J gene TRBJ1-1; TCRdb returns TRBD1, unconfirmable since there is no DNA. The CDR3 consists of 12 residues. The V gene's germline CDR1 is LGHDT and CDR2 YNNKEL (reference sequence).

The gene calls are TRBV24-1 and TRBJ2-1; absent DNA, TCRdb's TRBD2 call cannot be checked. Germline V lookup: CDR1 KGHDR, CDR2 SFDVKD. This CDR3 region has 14 residues. The chain's CDR3 is CATSVRTSSDEQFF.

The genes are TRBV2 and TRBJ2-2. This CDR3 is 15 amino acids long. Germline V gene lookup returns CDR1 SNHLY and CDR2 FYNNEI. Here the CDR3 reads CASSETSANTGELFF.

The chain employs TRBV29-1 and TRBJ1-5. The CDR3 has 13 residues. Germline V gives CDR1 SQVTM, CDR2 ANQGSEA. Here the CDR3 reads CSVAGDWNQPQHF.

V usage is TRBV5-1 and J usage is TRBJ1-2; the D call from TCRdb, TRBD1, cannot be confirmed without DNA. The CDR3 runs 14 residues. CDR1 and CDR2 from the germline V gene are SGHRS and YFSETQ. This CDR3 is CASSLGGQAHGYTF.

The gene calls are TRBV6-5 and TRBJ1-5. There are 13 residues in the CDR3. Germline V lookup: CDR1 MNHEY, CDR2 SVGAGI. CDR3 region: CASSYSNGQPQHF.

V gene TRBV5-1 combines with J gene TRBJ1-1; TCRdb calls TRBD1, which cannot be checked without DNA. CDR1 and CDR2 (germline): SGHRS, YFSETQ. CDR3 length: 16 amino acids. The CDR3 protein is CASSLVGVGAQTEAFF.

The V call is TRBV10-3, the J call TRBJ2-3; the D gene TCRdb calls, TRBD2, cannot be checked with no DNA. CDR1 is ENHRY and CDR2 is SYGVKD in the germline V gene. This CDR3 is built from 15 residues. CDR3 loop: CAISDSGGRSDTQYF.

The chain recombines TRBV18 with TRBJ2-7; TCRdb names TRBD1, which stays unverified in the absence of DNA. There are 15 residues in the CDR3. The germline V gene encodes CDR1 KGHSH and CDR2 LQKENI. CDR3 sequence reads: CASSPPGQATYEQYF.

The chain employs TRBV15 and TRBJ1-1. This CDR3 region has 16 residues. The germline CDR1 and CDR2 sequences are LNHNV and YYDKDF (reference sequence). The CDR3 reads CATSRDRRSMNTEAFF.

The J gene is TRBJ2-1, the V gene TRBV3-1; TCRdb selects TRBD2, and the lack of DNA leaves this call unchecked. CDR3 length equals 16 residues. Germline values: CDR1 LGHDT, CDR2 YNNKEL (reference sequence). CDR3 in amino acids: CASSLGTSGGKNEQFF.

The V and J genes are TRBV6-5 and TRBJ2-6. This CDR3 is built from 16 residues. CDR1 is MNHEY and CDR2 is SVGAGI in the germline V gene. CDR3 region: CASSYRRASGANVLTF.

The chain joins TRBV20-1 to TRBJ2-5. CDR1 is DFQATT and CDR2 is SNEGSKA in the germline V gene (reference sequence). This CDR3 region has 16 residues. The CDR3 is CSARRSGRLYQETQYF.